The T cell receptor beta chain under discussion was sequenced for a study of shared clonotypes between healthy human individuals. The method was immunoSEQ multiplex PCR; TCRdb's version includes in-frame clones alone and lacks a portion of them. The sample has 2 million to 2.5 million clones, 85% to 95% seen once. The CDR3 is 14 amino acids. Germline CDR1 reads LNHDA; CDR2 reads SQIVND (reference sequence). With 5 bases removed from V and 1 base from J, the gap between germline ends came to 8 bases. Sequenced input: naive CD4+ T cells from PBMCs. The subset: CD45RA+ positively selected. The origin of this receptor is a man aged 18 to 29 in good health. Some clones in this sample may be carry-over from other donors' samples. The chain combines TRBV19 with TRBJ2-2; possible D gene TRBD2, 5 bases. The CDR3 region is CASSPGMNTGELFF. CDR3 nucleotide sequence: TGTGCCAGTAGTCCGGGGATGAACACCGGGGAGCTGTTTTTT.